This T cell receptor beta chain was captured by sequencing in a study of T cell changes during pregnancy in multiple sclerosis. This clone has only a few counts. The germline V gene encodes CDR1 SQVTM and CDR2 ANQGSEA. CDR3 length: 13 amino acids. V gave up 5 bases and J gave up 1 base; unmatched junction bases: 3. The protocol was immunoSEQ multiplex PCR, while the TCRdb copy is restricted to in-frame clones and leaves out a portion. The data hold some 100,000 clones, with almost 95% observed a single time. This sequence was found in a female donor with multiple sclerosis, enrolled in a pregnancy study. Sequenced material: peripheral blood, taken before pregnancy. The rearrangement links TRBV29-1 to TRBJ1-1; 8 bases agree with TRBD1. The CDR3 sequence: CSVRGQGNTEAFF. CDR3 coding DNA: TGCAGCGTTCGTGGACAGGGGAACACTGAAGCTTTCTTT.